This T cell receptor beta chain was recorded in a study of T cell responses to AZD1222 COVID-19 vaccine. Study-wide context: Combined were second doses at about 4 or about 12 weeks.

CDR1 MGHRA and CDR2 YSYEKL come from the germline V gene. Unmatched junction bases numbered 14, after V lost 11 bases and J lost 5 bases. The CDR3 length is 15 residues. In this sample, this clone turned up once. The antigen is unknown. Regarding the study as a whole: Donor demographics were predominantly white British with a female majority; clonal diversity may be underestimated.

Assay: immunoSEQ multiplex PCR; the TCRdb copy retains only in-frame clones and omits some. The data show 95,000 to 150,000 clones, 70% to 90% seen once. Sequenced material: peripheral blood, taken on day 0 of AZD1222 vaccination. The V call is TRBV4-1, the J call TRBJ2-1; 8 positions match TRBD2. This clonotype was obtained from an adult in good health. In DNA form, the CDR3 reads TGCGCCTCCCGAGGATTTACGGGGGGGGACAATGAGCAGTTCTTC. It translates to CASRGFTGGDNEQFF.